Following are 27 T cell receptor beta chains from one sample sequenced in a study of blood T cell repertoires in COVID-19. The repertoire was sequenced with immunoSEQ multiplex PCR; TCRdb's copy has only in-frame clones and lacks some. The table shows fewer than 250,000 clones, with 83% occurring only once. The sequenced material came from PBMCs or T cells enriched from blood (not recorded which). Receptor source: a woman aged 40 to 49 who had been exposed to COVID-19.

This clone is a singleton in its sample. The V call is TRBV4-1, the J call TRBJ1-2, with 10 bases lining up with TRBD1. Germline-derived CDR1 and CDR2 are MGHRA and YSYEKL. Trimming removed 0 bases from V and 4 bases from J; junction bases left unmatched: 5. CDR3 size: 16 residues. The CDR3 nucleotides read TGCGCCAGCAGCCAAGATTTTGACAGGGGGCTCTATGGCTACACCTTC. Encoded protein: CASSQDFDRGLYGYTF.

With regard to this clone: Other DNA sequences in the sample encode the same CDR3. The J gene is TRBJ2-5, the V gene TRBV18; 7 bases are shared with TRBD1. With 2 bases clipped from V and 1 base from J, the junction kept 7 bases outside the gene matches. The germline gives CDR1 KGHSH, CDR2 LQKENI. This CDR3 has 16 residues. The chain's CDR3 is CASSPMAGGLQETQYF. As DNA, the CDR3 is TGTGCCAGCTCACCAATGGCAGGGGGTCTCCAAGAGACCCAGTACTTC. The variable domain in full, completed from reference TRBV18 and TRBJ2-5, reads NAGVMQNPRHLVRRRGQEARLRCSPMKGHSHVYWYRQLPEEGLKFMVYLQKENIIDESGMPKERFSAEFPKEGPSILRIQQVVRGDSAAYFCASSPMAGGLQETQYFGPGTRLLVL.

The V call is TRBV7-9, the J call TRBJ1-2; possibly TRBD1 for D (6 bases). CDR1 is SEHNR, CDR2 FQNEAQ, per germline (reference sequence). Trimming left V 1 base short and J 1 base short, with 13 bases between. This CDR3 contains 16 residues. The CDR3 sequence: CASSLGGSGHNYGYTF. CDR3 nucleotide sequence: TGTGCCAGCAGCTTAGGGGGGTCGGGACATAACTATGGCTACACCTTC.

This chain joins TRBV4-1 and TRBJ2-6; TRBD1 matches at 9 bases. J was trimmed by 4 bases and V by 0 bases; bases with no gene match: 10. The CDR3 consists of 19 residues. Germline V lookup: CDR1 MGHRA, CDR2 YSYEKL. The CDR3 loop is CASSQDLRGQGSGANVLTF. The CDR3 nucleotides read TGCGCCAGCAGCCAAGATCTTCGGGGACAGGGCTCCGGGGCCAACGTCCTGACTTTC.

The V call is TRBV4-1, the J call TRBJ1-2, with D possibly matching TRBD1 (5 bases). The CDR3 is 17 residues long. From germline, CDR1 is MGHRA and CDR2 YSYEKL. V was cut by 8 bases and J by 3 bases, with 25 bases left in between. The CDR3 bases are TGCGCCAGCGGCTTGCCGGGCCGCTCAATAGGGGACTATGGCTACACCTTC. Its protein is CASGLPGRSIGDYGYTF.

The chain employs TRBV12-5 and TRBJ2-2; TRBD2 agrees at 8 bases. The length of the CDR3 is 15 residues. The junction had 8 bases not matched to a gene; V was cut back by 5 bases and J by 6 bases. Germline V lookup: CDR1 LGHNT, CDR2 FRNRAP. This CDR3 is CASGVDTGGAGELFF. The CDR3 bases are TGTGCTAGTGGTGTGGATACCGGGGGGGCCGGGGAGCTGTTTTTT.

The V and J genes are TRBV5-6 and TRBJ2-3; the D gene is possibly TRBD2 (5 bases). In germline, CDR1 is SGHDT, CDR2 YYEEEE. Between the trimmed V and J ends, which lost 4 bases and 2 bases, there was a span of 17 bases. CDR3 size: 16 residues. CDR3 bases: TGTGCCAGCAGCCCCCGGGAAGCGGCCCACACAGATACGCAGTATTTT. It yields the protein CASSPREAAHTDTQYF.

The chain couples TRBV5-1 to TRBJ1-4, with D hard to call. V was clipped by 6 bases and J by 0 bases, with 15 bases between them. Germline CDR1 and CDR2: SGHRS and YFSETQ. The CDR3 runs 16 residues. The CDR3 region has the DNA TGCGCCAGCAAACCCGCGGCCGGGGCAACTAATGAAAAACTGTTTTTT. Amino acids: CASKPAAGATNEKLFF.

This clone was found a few times. The chain employs TRBV7-9 and TRBJ1-5, with 9 nucleotides matching TRBD1. The CDR3 is 15 residues long. Germline values: CDR1 SEHNR, CDR2 FQNEAQ (reference sequence). J was trimmed by 4 bases and V by 3 bases; bases with no gene match: 4. The CDR3, as DNA: TGTGCCAGCAGCTTGGGGGACAGGGATAATCAGCCCCAGCATTTT. Its protein product is CASSLGDRDNQPQHF.

This clone occurred a few times. The rearrangement joins TRBV9 to TRBJ1-4, with unresolved D. The CDR3 length is 14 residues. V lost 0 bases to trimming and J lost 6 bases, with 9 bases between them. Germline values: CDR1 SGDLS, CDR2 YYNGEE. DNA for the CDR3: TGTGCCAGCAGCGTAGACGGCGGGTATGAAAAACTGTTTTTT. It yields the protein CASSVDGGYEKLFF.

Concerning this clone: Other DNA sequences in the same sample also yield this CDR3. This chain connects TRBV28 to TRBJ1-2, with unresolved D. Per germline, CDR1 MDHEN and CDR2 SYDVKM. V was pared by 1 base and J by 4 bases, with 4 bases between. The CDR3 runs 12 residues. The CDR3 region is CASSLSSYGYTF. For the CDR3, the DNA is TGTGCCAGCAGTTTATCCAGCTATGGCTACACCTTC.

Remarks on this clone: At one of its ends the junction is not consistent with the germline gene, which may arise from a read error. This chain connects TRBV7-7 to TRBJ2-1, with 7 nucleotides matching TRBD1. The CDR3 sequence is 14 residues long. Per the germline V gene, CDR1 is SSHAT and CDR2 is FNYEAQ (reference sequence). CDR3 DNA: TGTGCTAGCAGTGCTCAGGGGGAATACAATGAGCAGTTCTTC. Residues: CASSAQGEYNEQFF.

In DNA form, the CDR3 reads TGTGCCAGCAGCAGGGTACCCAATATAGGCTACACCTTC. Translating it yields CASSRVPNIGYTF. This chain links TRBV12-3 or TRBV12-4 with TRBJ1-2, with D possibly TRBD1 on 5 matching bases. Trimming took off 6 bases at V and 8 bases at J, with 16 bases between the two ends. The CDR3 contains 13 residues.

The chain has TRBV28 and TRBJ1-1; the match to TRBD1 covers 7 bases. V lost 6 bases to trimming and J lost 0 bases; unmatched junction nucleotides: 7. CDR3 length: 15 residues. The germline gives CDR1 MDHEN, CDR2 SYDVKM. Here the CDR3 reads CASSFTGALNTEAFF. CDR3 in DNA: TGTGCCAGCAGCTTTACAGGGGCCTTGAACACTGAAGCTTTCTTT.

CDR3 nucleotide sequence: TGTGCCAGCAGTGAAGTCTGGCAGGGGGCTGGCTACACCTTC. Translated, it gives CASSEVWQGAGYTF. The V and J genes are TRBV6-1 and TRBJ1-2; TRBD1 agrees at 8 bases. CDR1 is MNHNS and CDR2 is SASEGT in the germline V gene. The trim removed 1 base at V and 7 bases at J, leaving 5 bases unmatched. This CDR3 spans 14 amino acids.

The chain employs TRBV7-9 and TRBJ2-7; D possibly corresponds to TRBD2 (5 bases). Per germline, CDR1 SEHNR and CDR2 FQNEAQ (reference sequence). V shed 5 bases and J shed 1 base, with 12 bases lying between them. This CDR3 contains 14 residues. DNA for the CDR3: TGTGCCAGCAGCCCCCCCGGGGATTCCTACGAGCAGTACTTC. Protein product: CASSPPGDSYEQYF.

V and J are TRBV14 and TRBJ1-2; 8 nucleotides align to TRBD1. Trimming cost V 4 bases and J 5 bases; bases outside gene matches: 3. This CDR3 has 13 residues. The germline CDR1 and CDR2 sequences are SGHDN and FVKESK. CDR3: CASSPGTGYGYTF. For the CDR3, the DNA is TGTGCCAGCAGCCCCGGGACAGGATATGGCTACACCTTC.

V is TRBV2 and J is TRBJ1-2; no definite D call. The V and J ends lost 7 bases and 4 bases respectively, with 16 bases between them. The CDR3 is 14 amino acids. CDR1 and CDR2 (germline): SNHLY, FYNNEI. The CDR3, as DNA: TGTGCCAGCAACCACGCAATGAGGTCCTATGGCTACACCTTC. Protein: CASNHAMRSYGYTF.

The chain links TRBV11-2 to TRBJ2-7, with D possibly matching TRBD2 (6 bases). Trimming took 5 bases from V and 1 from J, leaving 12 bases between them. The CDR3 covers 14 residues. Germline values: CDR1 SGHAT, CDR2 FQNNGV. The CDR3 spells CASSPSVTSYEQYF. The CDR3 DNA reads as TGTGCCAGCAGCCCTAGCGTAACGTCCTACGAGCAGTACTTC.

V and J are TRBV20-1 and TRBJ1-1; no firm D call. The CDR3 is 11 residues long. The V end was cut by 3 bases, the J end by 1 base, with 3 bases between. Germline lookup yields CDR1 DFQATT and CDR2 SNEGSKA (reference sequence). The CDR3 DNA is TGCAGTGCTAGCGGGAACACTGAAGCTTTCTTT. The encoded protein is CSASGNTEAFF.

V is TRBV20-1 and J is TRBJ2-2, with TRBD2 identical over 8 bases. V lost 3 bases to trimming and J lost 5 bases; unmatched junction nucleotides: 5. Per the germline V gene, CDR1 is DFQATT and CDR2 is SNEGSKA (reference sequence). This CDR3 is built from 14 residues. The CDR3 DNA follows: TGCAGTGCTAGTGGGACTAGAGGGACCGGGGAGCTGTTTTTT. Its protein is CSASGTRGTGELFF.

The V gene is TRBV4-1, the J gene TRBJ1-5, with 9 bases aligning to TRBD1. The germline CDR1 and CDR2 sequences are MGHRA and YSYEKL. The CDR3 loop spans 15 amino acids. The V gene end was trimmed by 4 bases and the J gene end by 4 bases; junction bases not matched to a gene: 5. CDR3 DNA sequence: TGCGCCAGCAGCCCCCTTGGGACAGGGAATCAGCCCCAGCATTTT. Residues: CASSPLGTGNQPQHF.

This clone was recorded once. The chain carries TRBV19 and TRBJ1-1; a weak D match, TRBD1 (5 bases). The CDR3 spans 13 residues. V dropped 8 bases and J dropped 5 bases, with 15 bases sitting between them. Germline CDR1 reads LNHDA; CDR2 reads SQIVND (reference sequence). The DNA for the CDR3 is TGTGCCAGTGGCGTTACGGGGGAAACTGAAGCTTTCTTT. It yields the protein CASGVTGETEAFF.

The chain carries TRBV2 and TRBJ2-3; 8 bases are shared with TRBD1. In germline, CDR1 is SNHLY, CDR2 FYNNEI. This CDR3 contains 18 residues. V lost 0 bases and J lost 3; bases outside the gene matches: 11. The DNA of the CDR3 is TGTGCCAGCAGTGAAGCGCTTGCGCCTTACAGGGGGACAGATACGCAGTATTTT. It specifies CASSEALAPYRGTDTQYF.

The rearrangement joins TRBV19 to TRBJ1-2, with D maybe TRBD1 (6 bases). V was clipped by 5 bases and J by 4 bases, with 20 bases between them. The germline CDR1 and CDR2 sequences are LNHDA and SQIVND (reference sequence). This CDR3 has 16 amino acids. The CDR3 bases are TGTGCCAGTAGTGAAACACAGGGACCGTTTAGCTATGGCTACACCTTC. Its protein product is CASSETQGPFSYGYTF.

This clone was seen just once. The chain employs TRBV7-3 and TRBJ2-3, with D possibly matching TRBD2 (6 bases). Germline lookup yields CDR1 SGHTA and CDR2 FQGTGA. The CDR3 is 15 residues long. V lost 3 bases to trimming and J lost 0 bases, with 10 bases between them. CDR3 region: CASSLGGPSTDTQYF. The CDR3 DNA follows: TGTGCCAGCAGCTTGGGGGGTCCTAGCACAGATACGCAGTATTTT.

The chain couples TRBV29-1 to TRBJ1-4; 7 nucleotides align to TRBD1. With V trimmed by 7 bases and J by 4 bases, 6 bases remained unmatched. The CDR3 contains 13 residues. Germline assignment: CDR1 SQVTM and CDR2 ANQGSEA. CDR3 in amino acids: CSGARDSNEKLFF. The CDR3 DNA reads as TGCAGCGGTGCTCGGGACAGTAATGAAAAACTGTTTTTT.